This T cell receptor beta chain was retrieved from a study of blood T cell repertoires in COVID-19. At the level of the study: From the United States, Italy and Spain came samples of acute and convalescent COVID-19.

The CDR3 loop spans 15 amino acids. Germline V gene data show CDR1 as SGDLS and CDR2 as YYNGEE. V lost 0 bases and J 6 bases, leaving 12 bases between the germline ends. Original methodology: Researchers report that nucleated cell counts were estimated from reference gene primer amplification. The assay was immunoSEQ multiplex PCR, and TCRdb's table has in-frame clones only and misses some. Clone size and the V and J calls come from that table; the DNA yielded D and trimming. The sample lists over 150,000 clones; 85% to 90% were seen once. The sequenced sample was peripheral blood. This sequence was found in a man between 70 and 80 years old with active or convalescent COVID-19. The V gene is TRBV9, the J gene TRBJ2-2; D not resolved. Written as DNA, the CDR3 is TGTGCCAGCAGCGTAGTGTCTGCGAGTCCCGGGGAGCTGTTTTTT. Protein product: CASSVVSASPGELFF.